Listed below are T cell receptor beta chains from one sample, sequenced in a study of radiotherapy plus CTLA-4 blockade in lung cancer. Some clones are missing from TCRdb's copy, which holds only in-frame ones; the method was immunoSEQ multiplex PCR. The profile shows 34,000 or so clones, roughly four fifths of them singletons. The specimen was peripheral blood, collected from a patient treated with radiotherapy plus ipilimumab. These receptors came from a human donor with non-small cell lung cancer that progressed on radiotherapy plus ipilimumab. The conserved cysteine and the conserved F or W are not part of the CDR3 here. Clone size is given for some rows only: seen once, a few or many times, or a class if the clone is expanded.

v_gene	j_gene	abundance	len	CDR3aa
TRBV19	TRBJ1-2	few	14	ASSPLALDINYGYT
TRBV25-1	TRBJ1-2	-	14	ASSDPGTFGSYGYT
TRBV6-1	TRBJ1-5	-	11	AGGSGARQPQH
TRBV4-2	TRBJ1-6	-	12	ASSLQGGNSPLH
TRBV6-5	TRBJ1-2	few	12	ASSEVESAYGYT
TRBV30	TRBJ1-1	once	12	AWDRGGPYTEAF
TRBV5-8	TRBJ2-5	once	14	ASSLGLGGDQETQY
TRBV29-1	TRBJ2-1	-	14	SVVPASGSSYNEQF
TRBV5-5	TRBJ2-1	once	13	ASRPGQGGPNEQF
TRBV5-1	TRBJ1-2	-	13	ASSADRGANYGYT
TRBV7-8	TRBJ1-3	-	12	ASRDGHSGNTIY
TRBV6-1	TRBJ2-3	-	13	ASSEWGQGTDTQY
TRBV4-1	TRBJ1-3	once	14	ASSGDRANSGNTIY
TRBV27	TRBJ2-2	-	14	ASSSAGTVYPGELF
TRBV6-1	TRBJ2-7	-	13	ASTVIGGGIYEQY
TRBV27	TRBJ1-1	-	13	ASSLSGGVNTEAF
TRBV28	TRBJ2-7	-	12	ASSFRTDNYEQY
TRBV16	TRBJ1-1	-	9	ASSQRGEAF